The 12 T cell receptor beta chains given below trace back to one sample, sequenced in a study of T cells in localized non-small cell lung cancer. The table came from immunoSEQ multiplex PCR; TCRdb's copy has only in-frame clones and leaves some out. The data contain some 36,000 clones, roughly 88% of them singletons. This specimen was peripheral blood mononuclear cells, taken before any cancer treatment. Receptors were obtained from a male donor aged 60 or older with stage II lung adenocarcinoma.

The chain links TRBV9 to TRBJ2-1; 10 nucleotides match TRBD2. The CDR3 runs 13 residues. The germline V gene encodes CDR1 SGDLS and CDR2 YYNGEE. The junction had 5 bases not matched to a gene; V was cut back by 6 bases and J by 8 bases. The CDR3 here is CASTSGRADEQFF. The CDR3 DNA reads TGTGCCAGCACTAGCGGGAGAGCGGATGAGCAGTTCTTC.

The chain is built from TRBV2 and TRBJ2-7; TRBD2 aligns across 10 bases. The germline V gene has CDR1 SNHLY and CDR2 FYNNEI. The CDR3 is made up of 12 amino acids. J gave up 13 bases and V 8 bases, and 11 bases lay outside the gene matches. The CDR3 here is CASGASGSRKYF. The CDR3, as DNA: TGTGCCAGCGGGGCTAGCGGGAGTCGGAAATACTTC.

The chain couples TRBV5-1 to TRBJ2-7; D is unclear. V lost 0 bases, J lost 5 bases, and 12 bases lay in between. The germline gives CDR1 SGHRS, CDR2 YFSETQ. The CDR3 loop spans 14 amino acids. Here the CDR3 DNA reads TGCGCCAGCAGCTTGGGCAGCAATAGCAACGAGCAGTACTTC. The encoded protein is CASSLGSNSNEQYF.

V is TRBV19 and J is TRBJ2-6; D remains ambiguous. The CDR3 has 16 residues. V was shortened by 4 bases and J by 0 bases, with 10 bases between the two germline ends. From germline, CDR1 is LNHDA and CDR2 SQIVND (reference sequence). CDR3: CASSKDASSGANVLTF. Here the CDR3 DNA reads TGTGCCAGTAGTAAAGACGCGAGCTCTGGGGCCAACGTCCTGACTTTC.

This clone was seen a single time. The rearrangement joins TRBV18 to TRBJ2-1; maybe TRBD2 (5 bases). CDR1 and CDR2 from the germline V gene are KGHSH and LQKENI. The CDR3 extends over 12 amino acids. V was clipped by 2 bases and J by 9 bases, with 8 bases between them. In DNA form, the CDR3 reads TGTGCCAGCTCACCAAAAGGAGGTGAGCAGTTCTTC. Protein product: CASSPKGGEQFF.

Here the CDR3 reads CAIRQGADQPQHF. The DNA for the CDR3 is TGTGCCATCAGACAGGGGGCGGATCAGCCCCAGCATTTT. This rearrangement joins TRBV10-3 to TRBJ1-5, with 9 positions matching TRBD1. V dropped 6 bases and J dropped 5; count of bases not matched to a gene: 2. The CDR3 contains 13 residues. The germline CDR1 and CDR2 sequences are ENHRY and SYGVKD.

This sequence joins TRBV19 and TRBJ1-5; D possibly corresponds to TRBD1 (5 bases). V was pared by 6 bases and J by 2 bases, with 11 bases between. Germline V gene data show CDR1 as LNHDA and CDR2 as SQIVND (reference sequence). This CDR3 is built from 14 residues. The CDR3 region is CASSYRLGNQPQHF. CDR3 DNA: TGTGCCAGTAGCTACAGGTTGGGCAATCAGCCCCAGCATTTT.

This clone has a handful of counts. This rearrangement joins TRBV2 to TRBJ1-1; D is unresolved. The CDR3 length is 14 residues. Trimming left V 10 bases short and J 5 bases short, with 20 bases between. Germline V gene lookup returns CDR1 SNHLY and CDR2 FYNNEI. In DNA, the CDR3 is TGTGCCACCACCTCCGGGCCTAGGAATACTGAAGCTTTCTTT. Translation gives CATTSGPRNTEAFF. Using reference TRBV2 and TRBJ1-1 for the parts outside the CDR3, the full variable domain is EPEVTQTPSHQVTQMGQEVILRCVPISNHLYFYWYRQILGQKVEFLVSFYNNEISEKSEIFDDQFSVERPDGSNFTLKIRSTKLEDSAMYFCATTSGPRNTEAFFGQGTRLTVV.

The chain links TRBV10-3 to TRBJ1-5; D not resolved. This CDR3 region has 17 residues. V was pared by 2 bases and J by 0 bases, with 14 bases between. Germline CDR1 reads ENHRY; CDR2 reads SYGVKD. CDR3 amino acids: CAISETLWADSNQPQHF. The CDR3 nucleotides are TGTGCCATCAGTGAGACTTTATGGGCAGATAGCAATCAGCCCCAGCATTTT.

CDR3 residues: CAWSADLAGGYEQYF. The DNA of the CDR3 is TGTGCCTGGAGTGCAGATCTAGCGGGAGGATACGAGCAGTACTTC. This sequence joins TRBV30 and TRBJ2-7; 11 nucleotides agree with TRBD2. The CDR3 contains 15 residues. The junction had 6 bases not matched to a gene; V was cut back by 1 base and J by 4 bases. CDR1 is GTSNPN, CDR2 SVGIG, per germline (reference sequence). The complete variable domain, with remaining parts taken from reference TRBV30 and TRBJ2-7, reads SQTIHQWPATLVQPVGSPLSLECTVEGTSNPNLYWYRQAAGRGLQLLFYSVGIGQISSEVPQNLSASRPQDRQFILSSKKLLLSDSGFYLCAWSADLAGGYEQYFGPGTRLTVT.

The chain links TRBV6-5 to TRBJ2-2; D ambiguous. Trimming took off 1 base at V and 2 bases at J, with 11 bases between the two ends. Germline V gene lookup returns CDR1 MNHEY and CDR2 SVGAGI. CDR3 length: 16 residues. DNA for the CDR3: TGTGCCAGCAGTTACTTGGTCCTTCCCAACACCGGGGAGCTGTTTTTT. Translation: CASSYLVLPNTGELFF.

The chain recombines TRBV6-5 with TRBJ1-4; the D is unclear. This CDR3 comprises 13 residues. Germline CDR1 and CDR2: MNHEY and SVGAGI. Trimming pared 7 bases from V and 3 bases from J, leaving 9 bases between. CDR3 bases: TGTGCCAGCAAACCGGCTTCTAATGAAAAACTGTTTTTT. It encodes CASKPASNEKLFF.